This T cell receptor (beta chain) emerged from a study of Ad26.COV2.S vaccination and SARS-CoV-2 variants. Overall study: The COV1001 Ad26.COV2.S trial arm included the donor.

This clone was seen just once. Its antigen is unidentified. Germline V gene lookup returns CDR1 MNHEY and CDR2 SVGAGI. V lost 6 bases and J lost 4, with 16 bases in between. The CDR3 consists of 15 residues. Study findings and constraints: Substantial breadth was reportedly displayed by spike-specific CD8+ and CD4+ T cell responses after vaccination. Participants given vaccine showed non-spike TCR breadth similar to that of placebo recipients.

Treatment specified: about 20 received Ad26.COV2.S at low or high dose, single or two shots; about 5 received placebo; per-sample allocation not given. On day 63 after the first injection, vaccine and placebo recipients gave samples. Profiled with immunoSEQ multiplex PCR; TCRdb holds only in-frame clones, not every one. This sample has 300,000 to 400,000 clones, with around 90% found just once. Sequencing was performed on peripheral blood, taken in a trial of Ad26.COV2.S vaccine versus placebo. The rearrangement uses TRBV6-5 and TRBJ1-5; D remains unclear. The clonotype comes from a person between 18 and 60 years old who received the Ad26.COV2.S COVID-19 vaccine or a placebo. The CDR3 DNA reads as TGTGCCAGCAGGGAGCGTGGCACCTTAAATCAGCCCCAGCATTTT. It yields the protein CASRERGTLNQPQHF.